This TCR beta chain was identified during a study of blood T cell repertoires in COVID-19. Looking at the study overall: Some COVID-19 samples were acute and others convalescent; all came from the United States, Italy and Spain. PBMCs, B-cell-depleted T cells, or T cells were the source of the cDNA or gDNA that made up the material.

In the original workflow: Estimated nucleated cell counts came from reference gene primer amplification. TCRdb's table, derived via immunoSEQ multiplex PCR, lists solely in-frame clones and lacks some. V, J and clone size are those of that table, while D and trimming were read from the DNA. This sample has just over 250,000 clones, with over 75% found just once. The V and J ends lost 0 bases and 5 bases, in that order; junction bases with no gene match: 7. CDR3 length: 16 amino acids. Germline CDR1 and CDR2: GTSNPN and SVGIG (reference sequence). The clonotype originates from a woman aged 70-85 years with COVID-19, enrolled during active disease. The chain employs TRBV30 and TRBJ2-2; TRBD2 agrees at 9 bases. Sequencing was performed on peripheral blood. The CDR3 DNA reads TGTGCCTGGAGTGTAGGAGCTAGCGGGACGACCGGGGAGCTGTTTTTT. Residues: CAWSVGASGTTGELFF. Using reference TRBV30 and TRBJ2-2 for the parts outside the CDR3, the full variable domain is SQTIHQWPATLVQPVGSPLSLECTVEGTSNPNLYWYRQAAGRGLQLLFYSVGIGQISSEVPQNLSASRPQDRQFILSSKKLLLSDSGFYLCAWSVGASGTTGELFFGEGSRLTVL.